A selection of T cell receptor beta chains follows, all from one sample in a study of lymphopenia after photon versus proton radiotherapy. Here immunoSEQ multiplex PCR was the method, and the copy in TCRdb shows in-frame clones only, minus some. In the table there are tens of thousands of clones, roughly 94% of which are singletons. The sequenced sample was peripheral blood, obtained from a patient treated with photon-based radiotherapy. The receptor source for this set is a woman aged 45-65 years with cholangiocarcinoma. Each CDR3 is given with its conserved first and last residue. D genes are given only for firm matches. A row's size may be missing; if present it is once, few, many or a size class.

d_call,v_call,j_call,clone_size,cdr3_aa,cdr3_nt
TRBD1,TRBV6-5,TRBJ2-7,.,CASRKDRGAYEQYF,TGTGCCAGCAGAAAGGACAGGGGTGCCTACGAGCAGTACTTC
TRBD2,TRBV7-2,TRBJ2-7,.,CASSYGLAGAEQYF,TGTGCCAGCAGCTATGGACTAGCAGGGGCCGAGCAGTACTTC
.,TRBV18,TRBJ2-1,.,CASSPPFRGGNEQFF,TGTGCCAGCTCACCACCGTTCAGGGGGGGCAATGAGCAGTTCTTC
.,TRBV4-1,TRBJ2-7,.,CASSQGDLSYEQYF,TGCGCCAGCAGCCAAGGGGACTTAAGCTACGAGCAGTACTTC
.,TRBV11-2,TRBJ1-3,.,CASSQLSGPGNTIYF,TGTGCCAGCAGCCAGCTGTCGGGCCCTGGAAACACCATATATTTT
TRBD1,TRBV9,TRBJ2-1,.,CASSGQGATYNEQFF,TGTGCCAGCAGCGGACAGGGGGCAACCTACAATGAGCAGTTCTTC
TRBD2,TRBV19,TRBJ2-2,.,CASSKFVGRSGELFF,TGTGCCAGTAGTAAATTCGTCGGGAGGAGCGGGGAGCTGTTTTTT
.,TRBV4-3,TRBJ1-4,.,CASSQDYIAATNEKLFF,TGCGCCAGCAGCCAAGATTATATAGCAGCAACTAATGAAAAACTGTTTTTT
TRBD1,TRBV5-1,TRBJ1-6,.,CASSEGTGKGSPLHF,TGCGCCAGCAGCGAGGGGACAGGGAAAGGATCCCCCCTCCACTTT
.,TRBV7-2,TRBJ2-2,.,CASSPPAGELFF,TGTGCCAGCAGCCCCCCCGCCGGGGAGCTGTTTTTT
.,TRBV19,TRBJ1-2,.,CASSASGINYGYTF,TGTGCCAGTAGTGCCTCGGGTATTAACTATGGCTACACCTTC
TRBD1,TRBV5-1,TRBJ2-7,.,CASSLGSGTGGTEQYF,TGCGCCAGCAGCTTGGGATCCGGGACAGGGGGGACCGAGCAGTACTTC
.,TRBV5-4,TRBJ2-1,.,CASSVAAYNEQFF,TGTGCCAGCAGTGTAGCGGCCTACAATGAGCAGTTCTTC
TRBD1,TRBV4-3,TRBJ2-2,.,CASSQLQGALFF,TGCGCCAGCAGCCAATTACAGGGGGCACTGTTTTTT
.,TRBV11-2,TRBJ2-3,.,CASSRLTDTQYF,TGTGCCAGCAGCCGGCTCACAGATACGCAGTATTTT
.,TRBV7-2,TRBJ1-1,once,CASSLDPGRMNTEAFF,TGTGCCAGCAGCTTAGATCCGGGACGCATGAACACTGAAGCTTTCTTT
.,TRBV6-5,TRBJ1-2,.,CASSPYPYGYTF,TGTGCCAGCAGTCCCTACCCCTATGGCTACACCTTC
TRBD1,TRBV10-3,TRBJ1-5,.,CAISGTGDDQPQHF,TGTGCCATCAGCGGGACAGGGGATGATCAGCCCCAGCATTTT
.,TRBV6-1,TRBJ1-1,.,CASRRTAGDTEAFF,TGTGCCAGCAGGCGGACAGCCGGGGACACTGAAGCTTTCTTT
.,TRBV5-4,TRBJ1-3,.,CASSLNRGANTIYF,TGTGCCAGCAGCTTGAATCGGGGAGCAAACACCATATATTTT
.,TRBV5-1,TRBJ1-1,.,CASSLETGTMNTEAFF,TGCGCCAGCAGCTTGGAAACCGGGACAATGAACACTGAAGCTTTCTTT
.,TRBV7-2,TRBJ1-2,.,CASSYEGRNGYTF,TGTGCCAGCAGCTACGAGGGCAGGAACGGCTACACCTTC
.,TRBV13,TRBJ2-3,.,CASSFPPDTQYF,TGTGCCAGCAGCTTTCCCCCGGATACGCAGTATTTT
.,TRBV10-3,TRBJ1-3,.,CAIRPSDSGNTIYF,TGTGCCATTCGCCCCAGTGACTCTGGAAACACCATATATTTT
TRBD2,TRBV25-1,TRBJ2-5,once,CASSYHSGGGETQYF,TGTGCCAGCTCGTACCATAGCGGGGGAGGGGAGACCCAGTACTTC